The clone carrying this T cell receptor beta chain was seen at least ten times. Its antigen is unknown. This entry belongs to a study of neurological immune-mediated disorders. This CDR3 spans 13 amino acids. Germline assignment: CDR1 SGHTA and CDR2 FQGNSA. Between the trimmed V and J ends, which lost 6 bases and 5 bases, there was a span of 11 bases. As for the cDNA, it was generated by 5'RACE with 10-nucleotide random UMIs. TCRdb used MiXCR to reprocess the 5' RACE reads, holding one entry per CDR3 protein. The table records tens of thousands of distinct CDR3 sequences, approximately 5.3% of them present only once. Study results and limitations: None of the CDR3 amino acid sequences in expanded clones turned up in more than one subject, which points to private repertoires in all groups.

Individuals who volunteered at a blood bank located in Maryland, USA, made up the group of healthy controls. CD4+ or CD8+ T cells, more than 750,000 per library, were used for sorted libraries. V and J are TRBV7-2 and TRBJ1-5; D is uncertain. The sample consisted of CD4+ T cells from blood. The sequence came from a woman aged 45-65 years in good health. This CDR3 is CASSFRGDQPQHF. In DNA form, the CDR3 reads TGTGCCAGCAGTTTCCGAGGCGATCAGCCCCAGCATTTT. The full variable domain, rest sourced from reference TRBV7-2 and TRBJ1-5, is GAGVSQSPSNKVTEKGKDVELRCDPISGHTALYWYRQSLGQGLEFLIYFQGNSAPDKSGLPSDRFSAERTGGSVSTLTIQRTQQEDSAVYLCASSFRGDQPQHFGDGTRLSIL.